The text below deals with one T cell receptor beta chain. No antigen is known for it. This sample is part of a study of T cell repertoires in cytomegalovirus infection. At the level of the study: Recently identified HLA-C-restricted CMV epitopes and well-studied HLA-B-restricted CMV epitopes were used by the study. Indicated by public TCR beta signatures were CMV infection and matching HLA type. Study-level results: Ex vivo, HLA-C-restricted CMV-specific TCR beta clonotypes prevailed over the rest of the response. Pooled public TCR beta family frequency picked out CMV carriers with the relevant HLA.

V lost 3 bases to trimming and J lost 8 bases, with 15 bases between them. CDR1 is SGHKS and CDR2 is YYEKEE in the germline V gene (reference sequence). The CDR3 has 14 amino acids. TCRdb called the reads again in MiXCR, with one record for every CDR3 protein. The table records some 800,000 distinct CDR3 sequences, 25% to 35% of them present only once. The gene calls are TRBV5-5 and TRBJ2-1, with D possibly TRBD1 on 8 matching bases. This TCR was recovered from a human donor in good health (CMV status not recorded). Some clones in this sample may be carry-over from other donors' samples. The starting material was cultured CD8+ T cells from PBMCs, obtained from culture after CMV antigen stimulation. The CDR3 region has the DNA TGTGCCAGCAGCTCCCGGACAGGGAGGGATGAGCAGTTCTTC. Its protein product is CASSSRTGRDEQFF.